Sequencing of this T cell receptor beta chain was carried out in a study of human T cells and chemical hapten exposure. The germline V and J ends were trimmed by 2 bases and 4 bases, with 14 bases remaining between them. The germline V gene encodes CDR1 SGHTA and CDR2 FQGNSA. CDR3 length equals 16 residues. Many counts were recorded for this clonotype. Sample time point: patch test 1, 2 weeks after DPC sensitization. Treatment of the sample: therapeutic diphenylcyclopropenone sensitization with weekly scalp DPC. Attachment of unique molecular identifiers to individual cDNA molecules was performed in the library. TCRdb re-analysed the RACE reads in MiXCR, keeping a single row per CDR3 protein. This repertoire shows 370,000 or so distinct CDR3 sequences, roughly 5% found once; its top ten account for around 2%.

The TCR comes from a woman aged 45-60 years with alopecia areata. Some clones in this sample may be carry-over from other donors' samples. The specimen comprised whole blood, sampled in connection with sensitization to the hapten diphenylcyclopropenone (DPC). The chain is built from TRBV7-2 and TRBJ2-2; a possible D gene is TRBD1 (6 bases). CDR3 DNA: TGTGCCAGCAGCTTAAACGGTCCAGGGGCCACCGGGGAGCTGTTTTTT. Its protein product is CASSLNGPGATGELFF.